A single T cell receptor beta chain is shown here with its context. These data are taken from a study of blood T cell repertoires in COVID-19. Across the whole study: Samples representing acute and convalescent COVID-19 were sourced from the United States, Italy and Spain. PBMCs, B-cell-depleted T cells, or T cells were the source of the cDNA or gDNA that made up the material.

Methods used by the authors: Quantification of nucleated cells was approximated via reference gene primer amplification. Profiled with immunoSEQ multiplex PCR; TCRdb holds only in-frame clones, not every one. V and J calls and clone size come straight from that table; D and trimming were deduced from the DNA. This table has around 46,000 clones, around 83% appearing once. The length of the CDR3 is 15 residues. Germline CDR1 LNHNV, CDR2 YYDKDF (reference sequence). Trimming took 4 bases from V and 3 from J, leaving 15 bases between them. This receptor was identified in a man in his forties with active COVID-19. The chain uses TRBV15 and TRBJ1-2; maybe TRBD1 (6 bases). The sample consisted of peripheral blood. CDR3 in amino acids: CATSMRVQGDYGYTF. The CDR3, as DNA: TGTGCCACCAGCATGCGGGTACAGGGTGACTATGGCTACACCTTC.